One sample yielded the 21 T cell receptor beta chains listed below, sequenced in a study of cytotoxic CD8 clonotypes in ibrutinib-treated CLL. Only in-frame clones appear in the TCRdb table, and some are missing; sequencing was by immunoSEQ multiplex PCR. The sample has 150,000 to 200,000 clones, roughly 84% seen once; the top ten hold 3%. The sample was PBMCs, taken at disease progression, from a patient treated with ibrutinib. Source of these receptors: a human donor with chronic lymphocytic leukemia.

The V call is TRBV7-6, the J call TRBJ2-7; D is possibly TRBD2 (5 bases). Trimming stripped 2 bases from V and 7 bases from J, with 15 bases between. CDR1 is SGHVS, CDR2 FNYEAQ, per germline. CDR3 length equals 14 residues. CDR3: CASSLTEQTGEQYF. The CDR3 region has the DNA TGTGCCAGCAGCTTAACCGAGCAGACGGGAGAGCAGTACTTC.

The chain links TRBV18 to TRBJ2-1, with TRBD1 identical over 8 bases. Per the germline V gene, CDR1 is KGHSH and CDR2 is LQKENI. This CDR3 is built from 15 residues. With 3 bases clipped from V and 5 bases from J, the junction kept 6 bases outside the gene matches. This CDR3 is CASSPAQGAHNEQFF. CDR3 bases: TGTGCCAGCTCACCCGCGCAGGGGGCCCACAATGAGCAGTTCTTC.

This clone was counted a few times. The chain employs TRBV6-4 and TRBJ2-2, with 14 bases identical to TRBD2. CDR1 is MRHNA and CDR2 is SNTAGT in the germline V gene. This CDR3 contains 17 residues. The V segment lost 3 bases and the J segment 6 bases; nucleotides outside the gene matches: 6. Written as DNA, the CDR3 is TGTGCCAGCAGTGATTCGGGACTAGCGGGAGTAGCCGGGGAGCTGTTTTTT. Translated, it gives CASSDSGLAGVAGELFF.

The gene calls are TRBV7-2 and TRBJ1-2, with D possibly being TRBD1 (5 bases). V was pared by 2 bases and J by 4 bases, with 26 bases between. Looked up from germline, CDR1 is SGHTA and CDR2 is FQGNSA. There are 19 residues in the CDR3. The CDR3 region is CASSLSRGVSNPFPYGYTF. CDR3 in DNA: TGTGCCAGCAGCTTATCTAGGGGCGTCAGCAATCCCTTCCCCTATGGCTACACCTTC. The entire variable domain, with the rest obtained from reference TRBV7-2 and TRBJ1-2, is as follows: GAGVSQSPSNKVTEKGKDVELRCDPISGHTALYWYRQSLGQGLEFLIYFQGNSAPDKSGLPSDRFSAERTGGSVSTLTIQRTQQEDSAVYLCASSLSRGVSNPFPYGYTFGSGTRLTVV.

The V and J genes are TRBV13 and TRBJ2-7; TRBD2 aligns across 8 bases. The germline gives CDR1 PRHDT, CDR2 FYEKMQ (reference sequence). This CDR3 contains 14 residues. Trimming at V came to 5 bases and at J to 3 bases, leaving 6 bases not matched to a gene. CDR3 sequence: CASSPGLGRYEQYF. The CDR3 bases are TGTGCCAGCAGCCCGGGACTAGGACGCTACGAGCAGTACTTC.

In its sample, this clone was seen once. The rearrangement links TRBV7-3 to TRBJ2-6; D remains ambiguous. V shed 6 bases and J shed 1 base, with 7 bases lying between them. Germline CDR1 and CDR2: SGHTA and FQGTGA. The CDR3 has 14 amino acids. The CDR3 protein is CASRSVSGANVLTF. The DNA for the CDR3 is TGTGCCAGCAGATCGGTATCTGGGGCCAACGTCCTGACTTTC.

The genes are TRBV18 and TRBJ2-7; tentatively, D is TRBD2 (7 bases). The germline gives CDR1 KGHSH, CDR2 LQKENI. CDR3 length: 22 amino acids. V lost 0 bases and J 0 bases, leaving 30 bases between the germline ends. In DNA form, the CDR3 reads TGTGCCAGCTCACCACCCCGGTTTGATATCGGGGGGCGTCAACGAAGCTCCTACGAGCAGTACTTC. The encoded protein is CASSPPRFDIGGRQRSSYEQYF.

The chain employs TRBV5-4 and TRBJ2-7, with a tentative D call TRBD2 (6 bases). The CDR3 runs to 16 residues. V lost 9 bases and J lost 0, with 22 bases in between. CDR1 SGHNT and CDR2 YYREEE come from the germline V gene (reference sequence). The CDR3 region is CATHTGGLLSSYEQYF. The CDR3 nucleotides read TGTGCCACTCACACTGGGGGGTTACTCAGCTCCTACGAGCAGTACTTC.

This sequence joins TRBV30 and TRBJ2-7; TRBD1 is a possible D gene (6 bases). The CDR3 covers 12 residues. V lost 1 base and J lost 2, with 6 bases in between. In germline, CDR1 is GTSNPN, CDR2 SVGIG (reference sequence). CDR3 protein: CAWSEGAYEQYF. The CDR3, as DNA: TGTGCCTGGAGTGAGGGGGCCTACGAGCAGTACTTC. The variable domain in full, completed from reference TRBV30 and TRBJ2-7, reads SQTIHQWPATLVQPVGSPLSLECTVEGTSNPNLYWYRQAAGRGLQLLFYSVGIGQISSEVPQNLSASRPQDRQFILSSKKLLLSDSGFYLCAWSEGAYEQYFGPGTRLTVT.

The chain has TRBV5-6 and TRBJ2-7, with D possibly called TRBD1 or TRBD2 (6 bases each). Germline V gene data show CDR1 as SGHDT and CDR2 as YYEEEE. Trimming stripped 0 bases from V and 6 bases from J, with 19 bases between. The CDR3 consists of 16 residues. CDR3 sequence (DNA): TGTGCCAGCAGCTTGGCCGGGGGCGCAGAATCACGCGAGCAGTACTTC. It translates to CASSLAGGAESREQYF.

V is TRBV5-5 and J is TRBJ1-1; maybe TRBD1 (5 bases). Germline-derived CDR1 and CDR2 are SGHKS and YYEKEE (reference sequence). The CDR3 spans 15 residues. The V and J ends lost 4 bases and 0 bases respectively, with 13 bases between them. Here the CDR3 reads CASSAPTVLNTEAFF. The CDR3 DNA sequence: TGTGCCAGCAGCGCCCCGACAGTACTGAACACTGAAGCTTTCTTT.

This chain links TRBV25-1 with TRBJ2-3, with 10 positions matching TRBD2. Germline V CDR1 and CDR2: MGHDK, SYGVNS. The ends lost 8 bases at V and 0 bases at J; junction bases unmatched: 14. The CDR3 is 18 amino acids. The CDR3 coding sequence is TGTGCCAGCTCATTCTTAGCGGGAGGTCAATCTAGCACAGATACGCAGTATTTT. Its translation is CASSFLAGGQSSTDTQYF.

This clone was observed once. The J gene is TRBJ1-2, the V gene TRBV29-1; D gene uncertain. V lost 3 bases and J 7 bases, leaving 9 bases between the germline ends. CDR3 size: 11 residues. The germline gives CDR1 SQVTM, CDR2 ANQGSEA. DNA for the CDR3: TGCAGCGTTGATTCCCTCTCTGGCTACACCTTC. Amino acid sequence: CSVDSLSGYTF.

This chain links TRBV30 with TRBJ1-3; D is unclear. Trimming pared 1 base from V and 0 bases from J, leaving 13 bases between. Germline V gives CDR1 GTSNPN, CDR2 SVGIG (reference sequence). The CDR3 is 16 residues long. CDR3 amino acids: CAWSAGWPGSGNTIYF. The DNA for the CDR3 is TGTGCCTGGAGTGCCGGGTGGCCGGGCTCTGGAAACACCATATATTTT.

V and J are TRBV14 and TRBJ1-1, with D perhaps TRBD1 (5 bases). The CDR3 is made up of 15 amino acids. Looked up from germline, CDR1 is SGHDN and CDR2 is FVKESK. Trimming took 3 bases from V and 4 from J, leaving 15 bases between them. The CDR3 bases are TGTGCCAGCAGCCAGGGGCCACGAGGGCGCACTGAAGCTTTCTTT. It is translated as CASSQGPRGRTEAFF.

This clone was counted a few times. J is TRBJ2-7 and V is TRBV30, with D hard to call. Germline loops: CDR1 GTSNPN, CDR2 SVGIG (reference sequence). V was cut by 2 bases and J by 2 bases, with 13 bases left in between. The CDR3 is made up of 14 amino acids. The CDR3 DNA sequence: TGTGCCTGGAGTCCCGAAGCCCAAGCCTACGAGCAGTACTTC. Protein: CAWSPEAQAYEQYF.

The V call is TRBV5-4, the J call TRBJ2-1; tentatively, D is TRBD2 (5 bases). The CDR3 length is 13 residues. The germline CDR1 and CDR2 sequences are SGHNT and YYREEE (reference sequence). The V end lost 0 bases, the J end lost 9 bases, and 10 bases lay between the germline ends. The chain's CDR3 is CASSLGTFSEQFF. The CDR3 coding sequence is TGTGCCAGCAGCTTGGGGACTTTCAGTGAGCAGTTCTTC.

The gene calls are TRBV7-3 and TRBJ2-1, with D tentatively TRBD1 or TRBD2 (6 bases each). The length of the CDR3 is 13 residues. Germline-derived CDR1 and CDR2 are SGHTA and FQGTGA. Trimming removed 2 bases from V and 9 bases from J, with 11 bases in between. The DNA of the CDR3 is TGTGCCAGCAGCTTAGCCGGGGGCGGTGAGCAGTTCTTC. Translated: CASSLAGGGEQFF.

The gene calls are TRBV4-2 and TRBJ2-2; 10 positions match TRBD2. This CDR3 spans 18 amino acids. With V trimmed by 0 bases and J by 2 bases, 6 bases remained unmatched. In germline, CDR1 is LGHNA, CDR2 YNFKEQ. The CDR3 DNA is TGTGCCAGCAGCCAAGATTCCTGGACTAGCGGTAACACCGGGGAGCTGTTTTTT. Protein sequence: CASSQDSWTSGNTGELFF.

The gene calls are TRBV6-1 and TRBJ1-1; D unclear. V was cut by 1 base and J by 3 bases, with 9 bases left in between. The CDR3 contains 14 residues. Germline CDR1 reads MNHNS; CDR2 reads SASEGT. CDR3 in amino acids: CASSEGRFYTEAFF. The CDR3 bases are TGTGCCAGCAGTGAAGGCAGGTTTTACACTGAAGCTTTCTTT.

CDR3 nucleotide sequence: TGTGCCAGTAGTATCTACGGAGGACAGGGTATGGGGCAGTACTTC. Translating gives CASSIYGGQGMGQYF. The V and J genes are TRBV19 and TRBJ2-7, with 8 bases lining up with TRBD1. The J segment lost 9 bases and the V segment lost 3 bases, leaving 13 bases of the junction unmatched. Germline CDR1 and CDR2: LNHDA and SQIVND (reference sequence). This CDR3 region has 15 residues.